This entry describes one TCR beta chain. Its antigen is currently unknown. This sample was taken from a study of identical twins. TCRdb reanalysed the 5' RACE reads using MiXCR and keeps one entry per CDR3 protein. The sample contains 1.5 million to 2 million distinct CDR3 sequences, around 29% of which appear only once. The study, taken as a whole, reports: Cross-sectional statistics underpinned the conclusions; the same donors were not followed. Zero-insertion analyses could be partly confounded by invariant MAIT and iNKT cells. With beta out-of-frame sequences, excess sharing by twins was weaker. With monozygotic twins, out-of-frame TCR alpha sharing exceeded what models estimated.

The source of this sequence is a newborn girl in good health. The sequenced sample was cord blood.

The CDR3 DNA reads as TGCAGTGCTAGAGAGGAGGGGTTCAGCGTCCTGACTTTC. Amino acid sequence: CSAREEGFSVLTF. V gene TRBV20-1 combines with J gene TRBJ2-6, with D tentatively TRBD2 (6 bases). Germline loops: CDR1 DFQATT, CDR2 SNEGSKA (reference sequence). The V and J ends lost 0 bases and 12 bases respectively, with 12 bases between them. The length of the CDR3 is 13 residues.